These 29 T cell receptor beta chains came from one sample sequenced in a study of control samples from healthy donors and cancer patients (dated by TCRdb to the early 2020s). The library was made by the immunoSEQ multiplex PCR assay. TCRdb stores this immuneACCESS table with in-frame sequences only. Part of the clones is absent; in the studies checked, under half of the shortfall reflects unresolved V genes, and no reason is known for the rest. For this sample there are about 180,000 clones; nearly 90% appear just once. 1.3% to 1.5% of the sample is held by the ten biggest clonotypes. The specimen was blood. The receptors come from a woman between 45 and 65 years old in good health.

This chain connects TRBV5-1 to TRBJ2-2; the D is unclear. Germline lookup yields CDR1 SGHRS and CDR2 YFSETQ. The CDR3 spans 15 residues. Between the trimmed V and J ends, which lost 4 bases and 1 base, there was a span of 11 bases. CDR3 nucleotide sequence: TGCGCCAGCAGCGTACCGCTAGTGAACACCGGGGAGCTGTTTTTT. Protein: CASSVPLVNTGELFF.

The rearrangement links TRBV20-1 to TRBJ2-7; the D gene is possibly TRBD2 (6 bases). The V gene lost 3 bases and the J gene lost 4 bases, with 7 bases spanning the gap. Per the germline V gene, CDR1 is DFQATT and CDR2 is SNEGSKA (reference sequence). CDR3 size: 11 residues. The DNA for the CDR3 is TGCAGTGCTAGTGGGGGGTACGAGCAGTACTTC. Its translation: CSASGGYEQYF.

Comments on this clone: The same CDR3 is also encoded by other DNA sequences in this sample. The CDR3 bases are TGTGCCAGCAGCATCGGACAGGGAGGAAATCAGCCCCAGCATTTT. The encoded protein is CASSIGQGGNQPQHF. This rearrangement joins TRBV7-9 to TRBJ1-5; 8 positions agree with TRBD1. CDR1 SEHNR and CDR2 FQNEAQ come from the germline V gene (reference sequence). The CDR3 is made up of 15 amino acids. J was trimmed by 4 bases and V by 5 bases; bases with no gene match: 7. Using reference TRBV7-9 and TRBJ1-5 for the parts outside the CDR3, the full variable domain is DTGVSQNPRHKITKRGQNVTFRCDPISEHNRLYWYRQTLGQGPEFLTYFQNEAQLEKSRLLSDRFSAERPKGSFSTLEIQRTEQGDSAMYLCASSIGQGGNQPQHFGDGTRLSIL.

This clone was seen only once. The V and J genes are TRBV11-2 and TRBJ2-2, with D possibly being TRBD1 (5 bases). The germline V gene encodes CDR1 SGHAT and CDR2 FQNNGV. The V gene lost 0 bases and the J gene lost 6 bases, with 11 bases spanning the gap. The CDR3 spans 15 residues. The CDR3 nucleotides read TGTGCCAGCAGCTTAGATCTTATAGGGGCCGGGGAGCTGTTTTTT. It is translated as CASSLDLIGAGELFF.

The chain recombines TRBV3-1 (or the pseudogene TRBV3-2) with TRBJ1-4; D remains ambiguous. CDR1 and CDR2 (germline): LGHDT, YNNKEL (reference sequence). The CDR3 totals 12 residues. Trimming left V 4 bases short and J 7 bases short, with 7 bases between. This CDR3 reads CASSPRGEKLFF. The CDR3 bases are TGTGCCAGCAGCCCGAGAGGTGAAAAACTGTTTTTT.

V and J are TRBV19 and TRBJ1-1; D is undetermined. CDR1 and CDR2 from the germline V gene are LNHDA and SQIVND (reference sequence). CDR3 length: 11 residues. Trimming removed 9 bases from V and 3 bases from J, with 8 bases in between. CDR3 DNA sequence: TGTGCCAGCCGGTGGTACACTGAAGCTTTCTTT. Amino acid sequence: CASRWYTEAFF.

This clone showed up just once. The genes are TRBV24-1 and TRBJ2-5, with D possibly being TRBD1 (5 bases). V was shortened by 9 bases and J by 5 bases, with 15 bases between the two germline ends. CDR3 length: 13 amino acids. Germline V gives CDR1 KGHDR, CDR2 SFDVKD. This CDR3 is CATPSGRDETQYF. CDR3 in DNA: TGTGCCACCCCTTCGGGCAGGGATGAGACCCAGTACTTC.

The CDR3 protein is CASSLSGLRGEQYF. In DNA, the CDR3 is TGTGCCAGCAGCTTAAGCGGGTTGCGCGGCGAGCAGTACTTC. This chain connects TRBV7-2 to TRBJ2-7, with D possibly being TRBD2 (6 bases). CDR1 and CDR2 from the germline V gene are SGHTA and FQGNSA. V gave up 2 bases and J gave up 6 bases, with 14 bases separating them. This CDR3 has 14 amino acids. The whole variable domain, remainder taken from reference TRBV7-2 and TRBJ2-7, is GAGVSQSPSNKVTEKGKDVELRCDPISGHTALYWYRQSLGQGLEFLIYFQGNSAPDKSGLPSDRFSAERTGGSVSTLTIQRTQQEDSAVYLCASSLSGLRGEQYFGPGTRLTVT.

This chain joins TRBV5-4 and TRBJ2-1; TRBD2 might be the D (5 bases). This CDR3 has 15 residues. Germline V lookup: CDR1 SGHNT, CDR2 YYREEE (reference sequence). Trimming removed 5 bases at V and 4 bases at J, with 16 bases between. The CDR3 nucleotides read TGTGCCAGCAGAGTGGGAGCGAGTGGTTACAATGAGCAGTTCTTC. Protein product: CASRVGASGYNEQFF. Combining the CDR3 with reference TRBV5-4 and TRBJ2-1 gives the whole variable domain ETGVTQSPTHLIKTRGQQVTLRCSSQSGHNTVSWYQQALGQGPQFIFQYYREEENGRGNFPPRFSGLQFPNYSSELNVNALELDDSALYLCASRVGASGYNEQFFGPGTRLTVL.

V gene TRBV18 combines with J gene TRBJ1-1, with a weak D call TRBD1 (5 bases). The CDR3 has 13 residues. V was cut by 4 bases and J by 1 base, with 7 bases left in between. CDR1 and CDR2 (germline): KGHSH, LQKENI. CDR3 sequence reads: CASSRDRNTEAFF. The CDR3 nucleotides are TGTGCCAGCTCACGCGACAGGAACACTGAAGCTTTCTTT.

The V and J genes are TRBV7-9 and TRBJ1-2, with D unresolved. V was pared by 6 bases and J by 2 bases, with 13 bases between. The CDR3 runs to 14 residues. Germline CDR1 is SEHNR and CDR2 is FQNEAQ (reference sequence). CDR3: CASSEGRSNYGYTF. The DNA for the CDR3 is TGTGCCAGCAGTGAGGGAAGGTCGAACTATGGCTACACCTTC.

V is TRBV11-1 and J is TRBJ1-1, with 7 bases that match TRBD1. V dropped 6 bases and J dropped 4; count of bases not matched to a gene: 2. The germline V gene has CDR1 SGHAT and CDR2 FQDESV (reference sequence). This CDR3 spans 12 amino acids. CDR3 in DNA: TGTGCCAGCAGTGAGGGGGCCACTGAAGCTTTCTTT. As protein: CASSEGATEAFF. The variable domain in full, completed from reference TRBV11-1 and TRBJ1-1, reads EAEVAQSPRYKITEKSQAVAFWCDPISGHATLYWYRQILGQGPELLVQFQDESVVDDSQLPKDRFSAERLKGVDSTLKIQPAELGDSAMYLCASSEGATEAFFGQGTRLTVV.

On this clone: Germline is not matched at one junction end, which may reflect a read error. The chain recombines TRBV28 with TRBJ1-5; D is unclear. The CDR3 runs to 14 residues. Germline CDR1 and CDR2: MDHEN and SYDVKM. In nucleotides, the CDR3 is TGTGCCAGCACTTTACGGGTTGGCAATCAGCCCCAGCATTTT. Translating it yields CASTLRVGNQPQHF.

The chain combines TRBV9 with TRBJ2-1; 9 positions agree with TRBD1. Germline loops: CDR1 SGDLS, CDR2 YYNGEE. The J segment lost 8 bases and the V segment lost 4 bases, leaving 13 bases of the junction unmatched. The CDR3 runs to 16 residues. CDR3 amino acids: CASSPRGGQGSYEQFF. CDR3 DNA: TGTGCCAGCAGCCCACGAGGGGGACAGGGTTCCTATGAGCAGTTCTTC.

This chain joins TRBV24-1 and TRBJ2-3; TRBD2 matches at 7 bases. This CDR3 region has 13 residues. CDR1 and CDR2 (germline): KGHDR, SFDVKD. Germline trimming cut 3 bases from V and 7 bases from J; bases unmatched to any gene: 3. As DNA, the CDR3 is TGTGCCACCAGTGATGGGGGGGGATATACGCAGTATTTT. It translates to CATSDGGGYTQYF.

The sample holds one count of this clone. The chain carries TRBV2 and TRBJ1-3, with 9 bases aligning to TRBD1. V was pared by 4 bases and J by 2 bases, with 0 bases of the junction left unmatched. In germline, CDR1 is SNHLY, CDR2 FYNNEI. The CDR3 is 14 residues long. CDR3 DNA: TGTGCCAGCAGTGGACAGGGGGCTGGAAACACCATATATTTT. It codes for CASSGQGAGNTIYF. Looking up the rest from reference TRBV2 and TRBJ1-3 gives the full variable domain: EPEVTQTPSHQVTQMGQEVILRCVPISNHLYFYWYRQILGQKVEFLVSFYNNEISEKSEIFDDQFSVERPDGSNFTLKIRSTKLEDSAMYFCASSGQGAGNTIYFGEGSWLTVV.

The CDR3 spells CACGWGRNYNEQFF. For the CDR3, the DNA is TGTGCCTGCGGTTGGGGGCGGAACTACAATGAGCAGTTCTTC. The gene calls are TRBV30 and TRBJ2-1; tentative D call: TRBD1 (6 bases). Germline V gene lookup returns CDR1 GTSNPN and CDR2 SVGIG (reference sequence). Trimming removed 6 bases from V and 3 bases from J, with 15 bases in between. The CDR3 contains 14 residues.

This CDR3 reads CASSFLSLASTDTQYF. In nucleotides, the CDR3 is TGCGCCAGCAGCTTCCTTTCCTTAGCGTCCACAGATACGCAGTATTTT. V is TRBV5-1 and J is TRBJ2-3; D may be TRBD2 (5 bases). Trimming removed 2 bases at V and 2 bases at J, with 15 bases between. The germline V gene encodes CDR1 SGHRS and CDR2 YFSETQ. This CDR3 spans 16 amino acids.

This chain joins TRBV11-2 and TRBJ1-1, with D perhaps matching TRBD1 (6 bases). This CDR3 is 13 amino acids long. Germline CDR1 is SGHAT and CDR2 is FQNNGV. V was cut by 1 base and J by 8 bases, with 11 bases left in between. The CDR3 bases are TGTGCCAGCAGCTTAGGAGGACAGCTAGAAGCTTTCTTT. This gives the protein CASSLGGQLEAFF.

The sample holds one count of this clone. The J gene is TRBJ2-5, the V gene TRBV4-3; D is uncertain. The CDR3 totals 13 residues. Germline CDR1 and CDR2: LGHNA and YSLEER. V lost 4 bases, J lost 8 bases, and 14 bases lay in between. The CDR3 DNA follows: TGCGCCAGCAGCCGCTCCCTGGTGGGAACCCAGTACTTC. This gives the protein CASSRSLVGTQYF.

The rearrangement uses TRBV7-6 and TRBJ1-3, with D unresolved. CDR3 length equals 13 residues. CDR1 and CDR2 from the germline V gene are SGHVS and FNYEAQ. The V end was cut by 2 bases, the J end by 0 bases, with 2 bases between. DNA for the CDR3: TGTGCCAGCAGCTTAAGCTCTGGAAACACCATATATTTT. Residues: CASSLSSGNTIYF.

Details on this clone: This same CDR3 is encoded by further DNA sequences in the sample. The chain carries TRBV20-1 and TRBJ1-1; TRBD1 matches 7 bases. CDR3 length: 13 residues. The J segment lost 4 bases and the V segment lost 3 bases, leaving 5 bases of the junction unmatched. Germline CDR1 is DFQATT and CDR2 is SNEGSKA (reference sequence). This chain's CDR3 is CSASRRQGTEAFF. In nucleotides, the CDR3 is TGCAGTGCTAGTAGACGACAGGGCACTGAAGCTTTCTTT.

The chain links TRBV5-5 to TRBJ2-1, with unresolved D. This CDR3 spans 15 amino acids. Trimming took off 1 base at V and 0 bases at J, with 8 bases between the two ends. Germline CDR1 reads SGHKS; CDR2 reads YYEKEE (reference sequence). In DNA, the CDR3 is TGTGCCAGCAGCTTGCCCCTGAGCTCCTACAATGAGCAGTTCTTC. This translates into CASSLPLSSYNEQFF.

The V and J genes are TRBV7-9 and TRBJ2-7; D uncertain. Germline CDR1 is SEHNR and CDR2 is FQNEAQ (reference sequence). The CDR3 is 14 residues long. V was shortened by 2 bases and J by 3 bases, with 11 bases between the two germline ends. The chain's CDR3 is CASSLNVPNYEQYF. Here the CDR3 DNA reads TGTGCCAGCAGCTTAAATGTTCCAAACTACGAGCAGTACTTC.

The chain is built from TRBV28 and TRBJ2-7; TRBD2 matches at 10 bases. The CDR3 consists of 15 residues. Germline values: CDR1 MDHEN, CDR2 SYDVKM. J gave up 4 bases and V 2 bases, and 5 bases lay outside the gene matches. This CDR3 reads CASSLVAGGLYEQYF. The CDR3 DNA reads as TGTGCCAGCAGTTTAGTAGCGGGAGGTTTATACGAGCAGTACTTC.

The chain's CDR3 is CASSQSSAGRTANTQYF. Here the CDR3 DNA reads TGCGCCAGCAGCCAATCGAGTGCAGGGCGTACGGCAAATACGCAGTATTTT. The chain combines TRBV4-3 with TRBJ2-3, with D possibly matching TRBD1 (5 bases). V was trimmed by 2 bases and J by 7 bases, leaving 22 bases between them. CDR3 length: 17 amino acids. Germline CDR1 is LGHNA and CDR2 is YSLEER.

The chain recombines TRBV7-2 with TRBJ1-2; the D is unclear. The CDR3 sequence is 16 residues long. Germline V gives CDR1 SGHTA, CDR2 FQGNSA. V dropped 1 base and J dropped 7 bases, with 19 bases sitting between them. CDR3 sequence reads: CASSLDPSWRKGGYTF. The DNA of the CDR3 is TGTGCCAGCAGCTTAGACCCATCGTGGAGGAAGGGTGGCTACACCTTC.

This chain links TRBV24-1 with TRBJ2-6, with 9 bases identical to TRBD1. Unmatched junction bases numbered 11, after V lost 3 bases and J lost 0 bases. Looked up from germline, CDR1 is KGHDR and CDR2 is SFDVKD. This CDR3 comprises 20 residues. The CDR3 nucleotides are TGTGCCACCAGTGATCCGACTTGGACAGGGGTGAACTCTGGGGCCAACGTCCTGACTTTC. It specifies CATSDPTWTGVNSGANVLTF.

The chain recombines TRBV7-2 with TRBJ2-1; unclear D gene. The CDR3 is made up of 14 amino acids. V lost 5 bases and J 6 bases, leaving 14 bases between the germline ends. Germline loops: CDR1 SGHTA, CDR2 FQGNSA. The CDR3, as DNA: TGTGCCAGCAGCCCGCTGCTCCTAGGCAATGAGCAGTTCTTC. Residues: CASSPLLLGNEQFF.